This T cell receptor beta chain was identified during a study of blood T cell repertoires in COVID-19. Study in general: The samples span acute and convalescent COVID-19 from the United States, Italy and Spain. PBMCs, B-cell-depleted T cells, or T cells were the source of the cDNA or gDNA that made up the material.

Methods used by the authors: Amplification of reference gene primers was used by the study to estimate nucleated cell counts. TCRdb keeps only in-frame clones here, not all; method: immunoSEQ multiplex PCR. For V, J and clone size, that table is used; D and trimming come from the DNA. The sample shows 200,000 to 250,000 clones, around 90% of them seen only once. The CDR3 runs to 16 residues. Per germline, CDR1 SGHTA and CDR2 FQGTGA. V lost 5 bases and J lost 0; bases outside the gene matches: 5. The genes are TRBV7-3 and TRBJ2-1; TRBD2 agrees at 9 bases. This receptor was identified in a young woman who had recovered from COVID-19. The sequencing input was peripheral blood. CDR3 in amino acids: CASSDKTSGSYNEQFF. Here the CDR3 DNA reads TGTGCCAGCAGCGATAAGACTAGCGGCTCCTACAATGAGCAGTTCTTC.